The 7 T cell receptor beta chains below were found in one sample sequenced in a study of cytotoxic CD8 clonotypes in ibrutinib-treated CLL. Profiling relied on immunoSEQ multiplex PCR, and the TCRdb table lists in-frame clones only, not all of them. This table has fewer than 200,000 clones, roughly four fifths appearing once. The material was PBMCs, obtained after 24 months of ibrutinib treatment. The receptors shown here come from a human donor with chronic lymphocytic leukemia.

The genes are TRBV5-1 and TRBJ1-2; 8 positions agree with TRBD1. Trimming at V came to 0 bases and at J to 6 bases, leaving 10 bases not matched to a gene. CDR3 size: 16 residues. Germline CDR1 is SGHRS and CDR2 is YFSETQ. Here the CDR3 reads CASSLGAGGAGNGYTF. CDR3 DNA sequence: TGCGCCAGCAGCTTGGGCGCAGGGGGCGCAGGGAATGGCTACACCTTC.

V gene TRBV7-9 combines with J gene TRBJ1-5; D uncertain. Deletions cut 5 bases from V and 4 bases from J, with 12 bases between. The germline CDR1 and CDR2 sequences are SEHNR and FQNEAQ (reference sequence). The CDR3 contains 14 residues. The CDR3 DNA is TGTGCCAGCAGCCCCGGATCCGGGAATCAGCCCCAGCATTTT. Amino acids: CASSPGSGNQPQHF.

This clone was seen only a few times. J is TRBJ2-7 and V is TRBV5-1; 7 nucleotides line up with TRBD1. Germline V gives CDR1 SGHRS, CDR2 YFSETQ. The CDR3 sequence is 13 residues long. V trimming: 0 bases; J trimming: 4 bases; junction bases outside the gene matches: 1. Here the CDR3 reads CASSLDRGYEQYF. The CDR3 DNA reads as TGCGCCAGCAGCTTGGACAGGGGTTACGAGCAGTACTTC.

This clone was picked up a small number of times. V usage is TRBV11-2 and J usage is TRBJ2-7, with 11 nucleotides matching TRBD2. Per germline, CDR1 SGHAT and CDR2 FQNNGV. CDR3 length: 17 amino acids. V shed 7 bases and J 0 bases; nucleotides not matched to a gene: 11. The CDR3 loop is CASKSPSGRSYSYEQYF. The CDR3 DNA reads as TGTGCCAGCAAGTCGCCTAGCGGGAGGTCCTACTCCTACGAGCAGTACTTC. Together with reference TRBV11-2 and TRBJ2-7, the CDR3 gives the full variable domain: EAGVAQSPRYKIIEKRQSVAFWCNPISGHATLYWYQQILGQGPKLLIQFQNNGVVDDSQLPKDRFSAERLKGVDSTLKIQPAKLEDSAVYLCASKSPSGRSYSYEQYFGPGTRLTVT.

The rearrangement links TRBV18 to TRBJ1-5; D gene uncertain. Per the germline V gene, CDR1 is KGHSH and CDR2 is LQKENI. The CDR3 loop spans 15 amino acids. V gave up 4 bases and J gave up 4 bases, with 14 bases separating them. CDR3: CASSLIKGPNQPQHF. The CDR3, as DNA: TGTGCCAGCTCACTTATAAAAGGTCCTAATCAGCCCCAGCATTTT.

This clone was recorded once. The chain employs TRBV27 and TRBJ1-2; TRBD1 matches at 7 bases. V was clipped by 8 bases and J by 4 bases; unmatched bases: 13. The germline CDR1 and CDR2 sequences are MNHEY and SMNVEV (reference sequence). This CDR3 has 15 amino acids. As DNA, the CDR3 is TGTGCCAGCGGGGTACCCGGGACAGACCTCTATGGCTACACCTTC. This translates into CASGVPGTDLYGYTF.

Many counts were recorded for this clone. The rearrangement uses TRBV7-3 and TRBJ2-1; 7 nucleotides match TRBD2. Germline V lookup: CDR1 SGHTA, CDR2 FQGTGA. The CDR3 has 15 amino acids. V trimming: 5 bases; J trimming: 7 bases; junction bases outside the gene matches: 11. CDR3 bases: TGTGCCAGCAGCCCGATGCGTAGCGGGTGGAATGAGCAGTTCTTC. Translated, it gives CASSPMRSGWNEQFF.